Described below is a single TCR beta chain sequence and its context. Its antigen is still unknown. This CDR3 is built from 15 residues. V lost 1 base and J lost 0, with 7 bases in between. Germline-derived CDR1 and CDR2 are SNHLY and FYNNEI. Using immunoSEQ multiplex PCR, the repertoire was profiled, and TCRdb retains in-frame clones only, with some absent. The table includes about 75,000 clones, approximately 80% detected once. The sample is drawn from a study of T cell clones after liver transplantation. Findings and limits, study-wide: Donor-reactive sequences fell more than third party-reactive ones, suggesting partial deletion.

This clonotype originated in a human patient who received a liver transplant. A share of the T cells may be of graft donor origin. The source was CD4+ T cells from blood, collected around 50 months after liver transplant. This chain connects TRBV2 to TRBJ1-5; D is unresolved. CDR3 sequence: CASSEESYSNQPQHF. CDR3 nucleotides: TGTGCCAGCAGTGAAGAAAGTTATAGCAATCAGCCCCAGCATTTT.